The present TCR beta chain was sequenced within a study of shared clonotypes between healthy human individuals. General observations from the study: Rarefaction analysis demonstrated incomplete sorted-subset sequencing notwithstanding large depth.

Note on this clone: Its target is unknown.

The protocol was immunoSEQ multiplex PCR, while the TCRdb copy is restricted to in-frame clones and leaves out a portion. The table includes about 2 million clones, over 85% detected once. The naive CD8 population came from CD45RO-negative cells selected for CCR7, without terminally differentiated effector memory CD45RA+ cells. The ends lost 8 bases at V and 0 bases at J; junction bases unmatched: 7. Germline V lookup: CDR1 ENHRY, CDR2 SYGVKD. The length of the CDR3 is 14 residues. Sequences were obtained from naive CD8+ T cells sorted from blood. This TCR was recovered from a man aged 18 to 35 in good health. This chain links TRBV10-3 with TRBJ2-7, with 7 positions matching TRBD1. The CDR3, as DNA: TGTGCCATCGGGGACAGTTCCTCCTCCTACGAGCAGTACTTC. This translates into CAIGDSSSSYEQYF.